These 24 T cell receptor beta chains share one sample of origin, sequenced in a study of blood T cell repertoires in COVID-19. Clones were sequenced by immunoSEQ multiplex PCR, and TCRdb holds only the in-frame ones, with some missing. The table records about 200,000 clones, about 93% of them present only once. Sequenced material: peripheral blood. The receptors were sampled from a man in his 60s with COVID-19, enrolled during active disease.

The chain employs TRBV18 and TRBJ2-3, with TRBD1 matching 7 bases. Germline V CDR1 and CDR2: KGHSH, LQKENI. The V and J ends lost 6 bases and 3 bases, in that order; junction bases with no gene match: 9. The CDR3 contains 15 residues. The CDR3 bases are TGTGCCAGCTCCCTATCCGGGACAGTGACAGATACGCAGTATTTT. It translates to CASSLSGTVTDTQYF.

The chain recombines TRBV7-8 with TRBJ1-6, with a tentative D call TRBD1 (6 bases). V was cut by 1 base and J by 0 bases, with 10 bases left in between. Germline lookup yields CDR1 SGHVS and CDR2 FQNEAQ. The CDR3 runs to 17 residues. The CDR3 sequence is CASSLGTVSSYNSPLHF. In DNA form, the CDR3 reads TGTGCCAGCAGCTTAGGGACAGTAAGCTCCTATAATTCACCCCTCCACTTT.

This chain joins TRBV6-4 and TRBJ2-5, with 7 positions matching TRBD1. J lost 1 base, V lost 4 bases, and 3 bases had no gene match. This CDR3 comprises 14 residues. The V gene's germline CDR1 is MRHNA and CDR2 SNTAGT. Written as DNA, the CDR3 is TGTGCCAGCAGTGTCGGACAGGCCCAAGAGACCCAGTACTTC. Amino acid sequence: CASSVGQAQETQYF.

This chain connects TRBV7-9 to TRBJ2-7; 7 bases agree with TRBD1. The CDR3 has 14 amino acids. Per the germline V gene, CDR1 is SEHNR and CDR2 is FQNEAQ (reference sequence). Trimming took 3 bases from V and 1 from J; bases not matched to a gene: 3. The CDR3 protein is CASSFETGSYEQYF. CDR3 bases: TGTGCCAGCAGCTTCGAGACAGGGTCCTACGAGCAGTACTTC.

For the CDR3, the DNA is TGTGCCAGCAGTGAAGCGTTCGGGACAGGGGCCTACGAGCAGTACTTC. Protein product: CASSEAFGTGAYEQYF. V usage is TRBV6-1 and J usage is TRBJ2-7, with 10 nucleotides matching TRBD1. V was pared by 0 bases and J by 2 bases, with 4 bases of the junction left unmatched. In germline, CDR1 is MNHNS, CDR2 SASEGT. The CDR3 runs to 16 residues.

This clone appeared a single time. The chain combines TRBV18 with TRBJ1-5; 8 bases are a match to TRBD1. Germline V gives CDR1 KGHSH, CDR2 LQKENI. The CDR3 contains 14 residues. The V and J ends lost 3 bases and 6 bases, in that order; junction bases with no gene match: 4. CDR3 sequence: CASSPSGGGQPQHF. The CDR3 nucleotides are TGTGCCAGCTCACCGTCAGGGGGCGGTCAGCCCCAGCATTTT.

The chain is built from TRBV19 and TRBJ1-5; D is perhaps TRBD1 (6 bases). V lost 4 bases and J 3 bases, leaving 22 bases between the germline ends. CDR1 and CDR2 (germline): LNHDA, SQIVND (reference sequence). The CDR3 covers 18 residues. CDR3 protein: CASSKTYRDWSANQPQHF. In nucleotides, the CDR3 is TGTGCCAGTAGTAAGACTTACAGGGATTGGAGTGCCAATCAGCCCCAGCATTTT.

This clone has more than one count but fewer than ten. The genes are TRBV27 and TRBJ2-7; D remains ambiguous. This CDR3 spans 14 amino acids. The V gene lost 3 bases and the J gene lost 4 bases, with 13 bases spanning the gap. CDR1 and CDR2 (germline): MNHEY, SMNVEV (reference sequence). The CDR3 nucleotides are TGTGCCAGCAGTTTCGAGGTTTCTAGATACGAGCAGTACTTC. Its translation is CASSFEVSRYEQYF.

The chain links TRBV19 to TRBJ1-4; D gene unclear. This CDR3 contains 14 residues. Germline V lookup: CDR1 LNHDA, CDR2 SQIVND (reference sequence). Trimming removed 7 bases from V and 8 bases from J, with 17 bases in between. CDR3 in amino acids: CASTRGQRGEKLFF. CDR3 coding DNA: TGTGCCAGTACCCGAGGGCAGCGGGGAGAAAAACTGTTTTTT.

J is TRBJ2-1 and V is TRBV9, with TRBD2 matching 7 bases. J lost 0 bases, V lost 4 bases, and 7 bases had no gene match. The CDR3 loop spans 16 amino acids. CDR1 and CDR2 (germline): SGDLS, YYNGEE. As DNA, the CDR3 is TGTGCCAGCAGCCCTAGCGGTGAAAGCTCCTACAATGAGCAGTTCTTC. It translates to CASSPSGESSYNEQFF.

The chain combines TRBV3-1 (or the pseudogene TRBV3-2) with TRBJ2-1; 11 bases line up with TRBD2. V was pared by 1 base and J by 7 bases, with 9 bases of the junction left unmatched. This CDR3 is built from 17 residues. Germline-derived CDR1 and CDR2 are LGHDT and YNNKEL (reference sequence). CDR3 nucleotide sequence: TGTGCCAGCAGCCAAGCAAGACTAGCGGGGATTATAAATGAGCAGTTCTTC. The encoded protein is CASSQARLAGIINEQFF.

The table lists this clone with a count of one. The rearrangement links TRBV5-6 to TRBJ2-7, with D possibly being TRBD2 (5 bases). This CDR3 has 16 residues. With 1 base removed from V and 4 bases from J, the gap between germline ends came to 18 bases. Per germline, CDR1 SGHDT and CDR2 YYEEEE. CDR3 nucleotides: TGTGCCAGCAGCTTGCAGTTAACCGGCGGGCCGTACGAGCAGTACTTC. It yields the protein CASSLQLTGGPYEQYF.

In the case of this clone: The identical CDR3 is also encoded by other nucleotide sequences in the sample. The rearrangement joins TRBV7-8 to TRBJ2-1; 11 bases line up with TRBD1. The CDR3 loop spans 15 amino acids. Germline CDR1 is SGHVS and CDR2 is FQNEAQ. After removal of 5 bases from V and 4 bases from J, the junction contained 4 bases not matched to a gene. The CDR3: CASSQGQGAYNEQFF. The CDR3 DNA reads TGTGCCAGCAGCCAAGGACAGGGGGCTTACAATGAGCAGTTCTTC.

The rearrangement joins TRBV19 to TRBJ2-7; D may be TRBD2 (6 bases). There are 15 residues in the CDR3. V was clipped by 3 bases and J by 6 bases, with 18 bases between them. Germline CDR1 and CDR2: LNHDA and SQIVND (reference sequence). CDR3 sequence reads: CASSIQSWGGGEQYF. As DNA, the CDR3 is TGTGCCAGTAGTATTCAAAGTTGGGGAGGCGGCGAGCAGTACTTC.

In DNA form, the CDR3 reads TGCGCCAGCAGCCAAGATGTGTCAGGGGGCGCCTCTTGGGGCTACACCTTC. Protein product: CASSQDVSGGASWGYTF. The genes are TRBV4-1 and TRBJ1-2; 8 positions agree with TRBD1. V was pared by 0 bases and J by 8 bases, with 14 bases of the junction left unmatched. Germline V lookup: CDR1 MGHRA, CDR2 YSYEKL. CDR3 length: 17 amino acids.

This chain uses TRBV28 with TRBJ1-1, with 8 bases matching TRBD1. V trimming: 5 bases; J trimming: 5 bases; junction bases outside the gene matches: 7. The CDR3 length is 14 residues. Germline CDR1 is MDHEN and CDR2 is SYDVKM. In DNA, the CDR3 is TGTGCCAGCAGTCAGGGCAGGGGGCTTACTGAAGCTTTCTTT. It specifies CASSQGRGLTEAFF.

The chain is built from TRBV5-1 and TRBJ2-2; 14 bases are shared with TRBD2. Germline-derived CDR1 and CDR2 are SGHRS and YFSETQ. V was clipped by 4 bases and J by 4 bases; unmatched bases: 3. The CDR3 length is 16 residues. CDR3 sequence reads: CASSRGTSGGTGELFF. Written as DNA, the CDR3 is TGCGCCAGCAGCCGAGGGACTAGCGGGGGCACCGGGGAGCTGTTTTTT.

The chain has TRBV5-1 and TRBJ1-2; the D gene is possibly TRBD1 (6 bases). Trimming cost V 0 bases and J 4 bases, with 13 bases left between them. The CDR3 contains 15 residues. Germline V gene lookup returns CDR1 SGHRS and CDR2 YFSETQ. The CDR3 sequence: CASSLDGGLSYGYTF. The CDR3 nucleotides are TGCGCCAGCAGCTTGGACGGGGGGCTGAGCTATGGCTACACCTTC.

This clone was seen just once. The rearrangement links TRBV6-5 to TRBJ1-2; D remains ambiguous. The CDR3 is made up of 16 amino acids. Germline CDR1 and CDR2: MNHEY and SVGAGI. Trimming took off 0 bases at V and 2 bases at J, with 13 bases between the two ends. The CDR3 loop reads CASSYSTLTRNYGYTF. The CDR3 DNA sequence: TGTGCCAGCAGTTACTCCACTTTGACGAGGAACTATGGCTACACCTTC.

The chain has TRBV7-9 and TRBJ1-6, with D tentatively TRBD1 (6 bases). This CDR3 is built from 12 residues. Trimming removed 5 bases from V and 10 bases from J, with 9 bases in between. CDR1 SEHNR and CDR2 FQNEAQ come from the germline V gene (reference sequence). DNA of the CDR3: TGTGCCAGCAGCCCCCAGGGGTCACCCCTCCACTTT. Its protein is CASSPQGSPLHF.

V is TRBV30 and J is TRBJ2-2; D is ambiguous. Trimming stripped 3 bases from V and 2 bases from J, with 4 bases between. The CDR3 is 12 amino acids. The germline CDR1 and CDR2 sequences are GTSNPN and SVGIG (reference sequence). The CDR3 reads CAWRGNTGELFF. Here the CDR3 DNA reads TGTGCCTGGAGGGGCAACACCGGGGAGCTGTTTTTT. The full variable domain, with the rest looked up from reference TRBV30 and TRBJ2-2, is SQTIHQWPATLVQPVGSPLSLECTVEGTSNPNLYWYRQAAGRGLQLLFYSVGIGQISSEVPQNLSASRPQDRQFILSSKKLLLSDSGFYLCAWRGNTGELFFGEGSRLTVL.

The chain joins TRBV5-6 to TRBJ1-1; possibly TRBD1 for D (5 bases). The CDR3 covers 14 residues. Germline V gene data show CDR1 as SGHDT and CDR2 as YYEEEE. The ends were cut back, 0 bases at V and 4 bases at J, with 10 bases in the middle. The CDR3 coding sequence is TGTGCCAGCAGCTTGGCTGGGGGAGGCACTGAAGCTTTCTTT. Amino acid sequence: CASSLAGGGTEAFF.

The chain links TRBV28 to TRBJ1-4; no firm D call. CDR3 length: 14 amino acids. Germline CDR1 is MDHEN and CDR2 is SYDVKM. The V end was cut by 2 bases, the J end by 10 bases, with 14 bases between. The CDR3 bases are TGTGCCAGCAGTTTACCCAATAGTCCTGCAAAACTGTTTTTT. This translates into CASSLPNSPAKLFF.

This clone appeared a few times. The J gene is TRBJ1-1, the V gene TRBV3-1 (or the pseudogene TRBV3-2); D remains ambiguous. Germline V gene data show CDR1 as LGHDT and CDR2 as YNNKEL (reference sequence). This CDR3 contains 16 residues. V lost 0 bases and J lost 0, with 11 bases in between. The CDR3 sequence: CASSQDPEIMNTEAFF. CDR3 nucleotide sequence: TGTGCCAGCAGCCAAGATCCCGAGATCATGAACACTGAAGCTTTCTTT.